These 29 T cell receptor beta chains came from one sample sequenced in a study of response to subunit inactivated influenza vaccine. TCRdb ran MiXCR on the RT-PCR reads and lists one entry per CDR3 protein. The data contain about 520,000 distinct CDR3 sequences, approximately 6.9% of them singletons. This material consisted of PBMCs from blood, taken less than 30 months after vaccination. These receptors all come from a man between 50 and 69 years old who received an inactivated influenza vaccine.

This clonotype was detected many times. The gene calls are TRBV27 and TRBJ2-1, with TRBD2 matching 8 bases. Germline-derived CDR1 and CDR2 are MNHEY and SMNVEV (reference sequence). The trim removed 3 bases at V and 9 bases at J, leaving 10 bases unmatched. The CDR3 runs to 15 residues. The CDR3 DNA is TGTGCCAGCAGTTTTTCCGCTAGCGGGCTTCGTGAGCAGTTCTTC. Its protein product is CASSFSASGLREQFF.

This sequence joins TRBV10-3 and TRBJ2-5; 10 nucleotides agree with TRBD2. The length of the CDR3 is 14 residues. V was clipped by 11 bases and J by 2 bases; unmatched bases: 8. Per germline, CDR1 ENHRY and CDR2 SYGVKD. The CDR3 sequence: CARRTSGPQETQYF. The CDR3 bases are TGTGCCCGCAGGACTAGCGGACCACAAGAGACCCAGTACTTC.

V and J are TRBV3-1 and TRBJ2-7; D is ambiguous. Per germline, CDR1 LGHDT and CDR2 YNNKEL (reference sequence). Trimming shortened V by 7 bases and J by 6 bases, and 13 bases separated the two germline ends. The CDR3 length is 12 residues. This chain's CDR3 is CASMALGSEQYF. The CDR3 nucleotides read TGTGCCAGCATGGCACTCGGGTCCGAGCAGTACTTC.

The CDR3 sequence: CASFRTEQETQYF. CDR3 in DNA: TGTGCCAGTTTCCGGACAGAACAAGAGACCCAGTACTTC. The chain has TRBV7-9 and TRBJ2-5, with D tentatively TRBD1 (6 bases). This CDR3 region has 13 residues. V lost 9 bases and J lost 2, with 13 bases in between. CDR1 is SEHNR, CDR2 FQNEAQ, per germline (reference sequence).

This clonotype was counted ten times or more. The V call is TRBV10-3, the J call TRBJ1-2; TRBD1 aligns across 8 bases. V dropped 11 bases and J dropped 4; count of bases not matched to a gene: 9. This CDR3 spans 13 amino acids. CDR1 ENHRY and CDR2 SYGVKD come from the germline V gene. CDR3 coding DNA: TGTGCCTCAGGACAGGGTGGTTCCTATGGCTACACCTTC. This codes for CASGQGGSYGYTF.

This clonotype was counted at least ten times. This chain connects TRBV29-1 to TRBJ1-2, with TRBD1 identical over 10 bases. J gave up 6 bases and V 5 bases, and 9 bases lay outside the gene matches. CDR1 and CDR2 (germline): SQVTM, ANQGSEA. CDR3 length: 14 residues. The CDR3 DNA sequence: TGCAGCGTTTGGGGACAGGGGAACGGAGATGGCTACACCTTC. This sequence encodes CSVWGQGNGDGYTF.

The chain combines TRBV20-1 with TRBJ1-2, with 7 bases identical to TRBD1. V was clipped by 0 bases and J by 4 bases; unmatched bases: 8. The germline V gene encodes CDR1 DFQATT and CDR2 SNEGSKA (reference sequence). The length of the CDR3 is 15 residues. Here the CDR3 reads CSARDRRQGSYGYTF. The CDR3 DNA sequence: TGCAGTGCTAGAGATAGGAGACAGGGTAGCTATGGCTACACCTTC.

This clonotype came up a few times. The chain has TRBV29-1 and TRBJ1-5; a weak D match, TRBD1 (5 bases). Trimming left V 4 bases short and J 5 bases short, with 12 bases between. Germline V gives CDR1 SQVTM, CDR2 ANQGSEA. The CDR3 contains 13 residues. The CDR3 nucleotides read TGCAGCGTTGCGTGGGGGATTGATCAGCCCCAGCATTTT. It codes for CSVAWGIDQPQHF.

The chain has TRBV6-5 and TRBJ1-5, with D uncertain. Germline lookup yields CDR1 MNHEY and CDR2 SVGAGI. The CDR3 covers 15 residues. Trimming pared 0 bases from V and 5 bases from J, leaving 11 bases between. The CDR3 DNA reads TGTGCCAGCAGTTACTCGAGGAATTACTATCAGCCCCAGCATTTT. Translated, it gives CASSYSRNYYQPQHF.

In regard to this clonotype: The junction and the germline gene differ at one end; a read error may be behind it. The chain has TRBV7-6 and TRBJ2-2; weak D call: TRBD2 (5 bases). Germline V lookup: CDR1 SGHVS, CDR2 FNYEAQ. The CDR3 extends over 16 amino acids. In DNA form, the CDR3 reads TGTGCCAGCAGCATAGCCGGGAACCCACGGGCCGGGGAGCTGTTTTTT. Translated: CASSIAGNPRAGELFF.

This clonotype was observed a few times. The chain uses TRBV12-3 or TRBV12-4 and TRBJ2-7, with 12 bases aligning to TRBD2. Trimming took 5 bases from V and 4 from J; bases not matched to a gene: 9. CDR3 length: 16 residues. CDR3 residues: CASSPSRLAGEYEQYF. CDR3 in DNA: TGTGCCAGCAGTCCCTCGAGACTAGCGGGAGAATACGAGCAGTACTTC.

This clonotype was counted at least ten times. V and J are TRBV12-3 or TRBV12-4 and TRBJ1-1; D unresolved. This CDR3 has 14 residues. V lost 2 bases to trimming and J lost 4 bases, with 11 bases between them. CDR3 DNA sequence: TGTGCCAGCAGTTTATTTCCCCAGTCCACTGAAGCTTTCTTT. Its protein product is CASSLFPQSTEAFF.

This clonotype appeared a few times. This CDR3 reads CASSYGRGGVGETQYF. The CDR3 DNA reads as TGTGCCAGCAGTTATGGTCGGGGGGGGGTTGGAGAGACCCAGTACTTC. V gene TRBV6-5 combines with J gene TRBJ2-5; 8 bases are shared with TRBD2. This CDR3 is built from 16 residues. Germline CDR1 and CDR2: MNHEY and SVGAGI. The V and J ends lost 3 bases and 4 bases, in that order; junction bases with no gene match: 10.

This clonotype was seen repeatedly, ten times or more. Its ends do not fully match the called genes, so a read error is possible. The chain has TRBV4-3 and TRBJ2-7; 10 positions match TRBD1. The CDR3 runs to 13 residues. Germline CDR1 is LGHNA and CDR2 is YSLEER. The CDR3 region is CASSRDRGYEQYF. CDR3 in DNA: TGTGCCAGCAGCCGGGACAGGGGCTACGAGCAGTACTTC.

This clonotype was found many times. CDR3 in DNA: TGTGCCAGCAGGCCCGGGACAGTTAACTATGGCTACACCTTC. Its protein is CASRPGTVNYGYTF. The chain links TRBV6-1 to TRBJ1-2; 7 bases match TRBD1. V was clipped by 6 bases and J by 1 base; unmatched bases: 5. The CDR3 runs 14 residues. The germline V gene has CDR1 MNHNS and CDR2 SASEGT.

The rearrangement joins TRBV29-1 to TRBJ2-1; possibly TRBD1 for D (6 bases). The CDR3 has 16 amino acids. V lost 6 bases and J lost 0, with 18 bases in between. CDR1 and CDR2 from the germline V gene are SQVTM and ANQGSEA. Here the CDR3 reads CSVTLGALSSYNEQFF. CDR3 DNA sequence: TGCAGCGTCACATTGGGGGCACTAAGCTCCTACAATGAGCAGTTCTTC.

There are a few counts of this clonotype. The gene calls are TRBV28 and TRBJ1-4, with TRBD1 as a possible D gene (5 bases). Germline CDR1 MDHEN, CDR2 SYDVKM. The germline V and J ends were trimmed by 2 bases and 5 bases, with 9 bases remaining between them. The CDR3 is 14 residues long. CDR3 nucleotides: TGTGCCAGCAGTTTACTGAACAGGAATGAAAAACTGTTTTTT. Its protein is CASSLLNRNEKLFF. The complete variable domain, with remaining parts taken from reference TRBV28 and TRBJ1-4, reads DVKVTQSSRYLVKRTGEKVFLECVQDMDHENMFWYRQDPGLGLRLIYFSYDVKMKEKGDIPEGYSVSREKKERFSLILESASTNQTSMYLCASSLLNRNEKLFFGSGTQLSVL.

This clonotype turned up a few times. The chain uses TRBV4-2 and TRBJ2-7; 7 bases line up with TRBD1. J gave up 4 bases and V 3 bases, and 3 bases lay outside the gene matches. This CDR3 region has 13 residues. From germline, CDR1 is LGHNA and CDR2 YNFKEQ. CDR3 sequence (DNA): TGTGCCAGCAGCCACGAACAGGGGTACGAGCAGTACTTC. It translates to CASSHEQGYEQYF.

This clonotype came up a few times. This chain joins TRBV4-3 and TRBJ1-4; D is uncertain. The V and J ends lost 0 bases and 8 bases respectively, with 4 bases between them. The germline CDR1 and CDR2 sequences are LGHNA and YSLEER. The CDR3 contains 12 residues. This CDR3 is CASSQEGEKLFF. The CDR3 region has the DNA TGCGCCAGCAGCCAAGAAGGGGAAAAACTGTTTTTT.

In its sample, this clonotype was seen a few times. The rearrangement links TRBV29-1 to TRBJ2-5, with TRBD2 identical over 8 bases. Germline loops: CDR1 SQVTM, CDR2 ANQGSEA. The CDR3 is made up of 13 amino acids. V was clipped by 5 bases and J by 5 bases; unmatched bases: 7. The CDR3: CSVSWASGETQYF. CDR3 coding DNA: TGCAGCGTTAGTTGGGCTAGCGGGGAGACCCAGTACTTC.

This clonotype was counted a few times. The CDR3, as DNA: TGTGCCAGCAGCCAAGTCTCGACTAGCGGGAATTACAATGAGCAGTTCTTC. Amino acids: CASSQVSTSGNYNEQFF. This chain links TRBV4-2 with TRBJ2-1, with 11 bases that match TRBD2. Trimming removed 1 base from V and 4 bases from J; junction bases left unmatched: 6. The CDR3 is 17 residues long. The germline V gene has CDR1 LGHNA and CDR2 YNFKEQ.

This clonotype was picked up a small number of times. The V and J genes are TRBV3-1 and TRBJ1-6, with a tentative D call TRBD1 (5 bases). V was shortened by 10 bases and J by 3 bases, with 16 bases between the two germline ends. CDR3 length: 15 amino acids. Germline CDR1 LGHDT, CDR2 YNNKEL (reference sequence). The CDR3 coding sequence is TGTGCCACCAACCCCCCCGGACACTATAATTCACCCCTCCACTTT. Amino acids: CATNPPGHYNSPLHF.

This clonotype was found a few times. DNA of the CDR3: TGTGCCAGCAGTTTAGCGGAAAAAGAGACCCAGTACTTC. This codes for CASSLAEKETQYF. This rearrangement joins TRBV12-3 or TRBV12-4 to TRBJ2-5; D uncertain. This CDR3 region has 13 residues. V lost 0 bases and J lost 3, with 5 bases in between.

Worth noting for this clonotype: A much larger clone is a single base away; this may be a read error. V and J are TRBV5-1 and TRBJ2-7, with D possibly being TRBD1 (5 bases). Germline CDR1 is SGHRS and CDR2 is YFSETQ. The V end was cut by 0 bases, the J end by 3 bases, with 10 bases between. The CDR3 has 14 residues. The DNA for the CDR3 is TGCGCCAGCAGCTTGGTTCCAGGGAACTACGAGCAGTACTTC. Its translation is CASSLVPGNYEQYF.

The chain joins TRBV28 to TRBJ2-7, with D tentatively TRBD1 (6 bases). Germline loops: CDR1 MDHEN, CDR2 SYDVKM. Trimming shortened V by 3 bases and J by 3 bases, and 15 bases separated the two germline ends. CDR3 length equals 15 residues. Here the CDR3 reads CASSFGWTDYYEQYF. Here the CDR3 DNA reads TGTGCCAGCAGTTTTGGTTGGACAGACTACTACGAGCAGTACTTC.

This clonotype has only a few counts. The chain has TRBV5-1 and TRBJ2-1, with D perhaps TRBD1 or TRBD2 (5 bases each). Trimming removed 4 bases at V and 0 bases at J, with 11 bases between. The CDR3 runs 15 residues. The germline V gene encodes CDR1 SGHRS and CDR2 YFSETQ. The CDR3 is CASSGGAASYNEQFF. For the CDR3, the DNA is TGCGCCAGCAGCGGGGGTGCGGCCTCCTACAATGAGCAGTTCTTC.

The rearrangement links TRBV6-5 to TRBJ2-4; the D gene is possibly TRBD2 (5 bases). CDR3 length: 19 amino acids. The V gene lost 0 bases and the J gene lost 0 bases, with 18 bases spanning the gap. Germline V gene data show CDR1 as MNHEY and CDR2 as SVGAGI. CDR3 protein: CASSYSAGGPMGAKNIQYF. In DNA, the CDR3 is TGTGCCAGCAGTTACTCTGCAGGAGGCCCCATGGGAGCCAAAAACATTCAGTACTTC.

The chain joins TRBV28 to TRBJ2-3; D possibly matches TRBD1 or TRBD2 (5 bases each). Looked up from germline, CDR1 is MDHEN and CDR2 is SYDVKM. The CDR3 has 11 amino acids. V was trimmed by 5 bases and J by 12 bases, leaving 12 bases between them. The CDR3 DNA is TGTGCCAGCAGTGTTCCGGGACCTCAGTATTTT. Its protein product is CASSVPGPQYF.

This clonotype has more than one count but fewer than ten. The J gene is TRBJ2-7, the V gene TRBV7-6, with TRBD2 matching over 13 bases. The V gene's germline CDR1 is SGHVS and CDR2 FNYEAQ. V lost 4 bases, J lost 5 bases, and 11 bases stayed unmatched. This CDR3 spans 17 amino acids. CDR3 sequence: CASSSTQLAGGPNEQYF. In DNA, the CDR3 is TGTGCCAGCAGCTCCACCCAACTAGCGGGAGGGCCCAACGAGCAGTACTTC.